Each of the 22 T cell receptor beta chains below was sequenced from the same sample in a study of identical twins. TCRdb processed the 5' RACE reads anew with MiXCR; each CDR3 protein has one entry. The sample lists about 790,000 distinct CDR3 sequences, roughly 20% seen once, with 10% to 15% in the top ten. The same specimen was also included in a second study, on T cells expressing NK-cell markers.

The material sequenced was PBMCs. These receptors were obtained from a woman under 30 in good health.

The chain has TRBV20-1 and TRBJ1-2, with D possibly matching TRBD1 (5 bases). Germline lookup yields CDR1 DFQATT and CDR2 SNEGSKA (reference sequence). The CDR3 consists of 13 residues. The V gene lost 3 bases and the J gene lost 8 bases, with 16 bases spanning the gap. The CDR3 region has the DNA TGCAGTGCTAGCTTGCCAGGGTCCGGCGGCTACACCTTC. Translated: CSASLPGSGGYTF.

V gene TRBV7-9 combines with J gene TRBJ2-1; 7 nucleotides line up with TRBD2. Germline V gene sequence: CDR1 SEHNR, CDR2 FQNEAQ (reference sequence). Trimming at V came to 2 bases and at J to 15 bases, leaving 7 bases not matched to a gene. This CDR3 is 12 amino acids long. The CDR3 nucleotides read TGTGCCAGCAGCTTAAGGAGCGGGACGGGGTTCTTC. Translating it yields CASSLRSGTGFF.

This clonotype was detected only a few times. The chain recombines TRBV10-3 with TRBJ2-7; D is possibly TRBD1 (5 bases). V dropped 8 bases and J dropped 5 bases, with 13 bases sitting between them. The CDR3 runs to 12 residues. Germline values: CDR1 ENHRY, CDR2 SYGVKD. CDR3 DNA sequence: TGTGCCATCTCGAAATCAGGGAACGAGCAGTACTTC. It translates to CAISKSGNEQYF.

A single count supports this clonotype. The chain links TRBV29-1 to TRBJ2-3; D gene ambiguous. Per germline, CDR1 SQVTM and CDR2 ANQGSEA. The CDR3 runs to 12 residues. Trimming cost V 7 bases and J 4 bases, with 12 bases left between them. The CDR3 coding sequence is TGCAGCGGTACATCGAGTCCAGATACGCAGTATTTT. Its protein is CSGTSSPDTQYF.

The V call is TRBV20-1, the J call TRBJ2-4; 7 bases line up with TRBD1. Germline lookup yields CDR1 DFQATT and CDR2 SNEGSKA (reference sequence). The CDR3 covers 14 residues. J lost 7 bases, V lost 6 bases, and 12 bases had no gene match. The CDR3 nucleotides read TGCAGTGCAAAGGACAGGAACGGTCGGAACATTCAGTACTTC. This codes for CSAKDRNGRNIQYF.

There are a few counts of this clonotype. The chain uses TRBV5-1 and TRBJ1-1; D is uncertain. Germline V gene sequence: CDR1 SGHRS, CDR2 YFSETQ. V lost 4 bases and J 5 bases, leaving 12 bases between the germline ends. The CDR3 covers 13 residues. The CDR3 DNA reads TGCGCCAGCAGCGGGGTTTCAAGGACTGAAGCTTTCTTT. Its protein is CASSGVSRTEAFF.

This clonotype was seen many times. This chain uses TRBV20-1 with TRBJ1-1; perhaps TRBD1 as D (5 bases). V lost 5 bases and J 6 bases, leaving 16 bases between the germline ends. Germline V gene sequence: CDR1 DFQATT, CDR2 SNEGSKA (reference sequence). CDR3 size: 13 residues. In nucleotides, the CDR3 is TGCAGTGCTGGGGACTATCTCTACCCTGAAGCTTTCTTT. As protein: CSAGDYLYPEAFF.

The table lists this clonotype with a few counts. This chain joins TRBV29-1 and TRBJ2-3, with 7 bases aligning to TRBD1. The ends lost 5 bases at V and 2 bases at J; junction bases unmatched: 13. The CDR3 runs 16 residues. CDR1 is SQVTM and CDR2 is ANQGSEA in the germline V gene. The CDR3 sequence is CSVTLFRDRYTDTQYF. The CDR3 nucleotides are TGCAGCGTTACCCTTTTCCGGGACAGATACACAGATACGCAGTATTTT.

The chain combines TRBV7-2 with TRBJ2-7, with D tentatively TRBD1 (5 bases). The CDR3 spans 14 residues. Trimming left V 0 bases short and J 0 bases short, with 6 bases between. The germline V gene encodes CDR1 SGHTA and CDR2 FQGNSA. CDR3 sequence: CASSLAQVSYEQYF. As DNA, the CDR3 is TGTGCCAGCAGCTTAGCACAGGTCTCCTACGAGCAGTACTTC.

This clonotype has just a few counts. The gene calls are TRBV11-2 and TRBJ1-1; TRBD1 matches at 7 bases. After removal of 1 base from V and 5 bases from J, the junction contained 7 bases not matched to a gene. The CDR3 loop spans 15 amino acids. Germline loops: CDR1 SGHAT, CDR2 FQNNGV. The CDR3, as DNA: TGTGCCAGCAGCTTAGGCGCAGGGGGGGGGACTGAAGCTTTCTTT. Translation gives CASSLGAGGGTEAFF.

The rearrangement links TRBV5-1 to TRBJ2-2; D remains ambiguous. The CDR3 is 13 residues long. V was shortened by 0 bases and J by 6 bases, with 6 bases between the two germline ends. Germline V gene lookup returns CDR1 SGHRS and CDR2 YFSETQ. CDR3 DNA: TGCGCCAGCAGCTTGGGATACCCCGGGGAGCTGTTTTTT. Amino acids: CASSLGYPGELFF.

The chain carries TRBV20-1 and TRBJ2-1, with 8 bases that match TRBD1. Per germline, CDR1 DFQATT and CDR2 SNEGSKA (reference sequence). The J segment lost 4 bases and the V segment lost 0 bases, leaving 8 bases of the junction unmatched. The CDR3 length is 16 residues. CDR3 nucleotides: TGCAGTGCTAGAGATCAGAGGCAGGGGGCATACAATGAGCAGTTCTTC. Amino acid sequence: CSARDQRQGAYNEQFF.

This clonotype showed up just a few times. V and J are TRBV6-5 and TRBJ2-5; unclear D gene. CDR1 MNHEY and CDR2 SVGAGI come from the germline V gene. CDR3 length equals 15 residues. The V and J ends lost 0 bases and 1 base respectively, with 9 bases between them. The CDR3 DNA is TGTGCCAGCAGTTACTCGGGGTCGCCCCAAGAGACCCAGTACTTC. It encodes CASSYSGSPQETQYF.

J is TRBJ1-2 and V is TRBV6-1; D is ambiguous. Germline V gene data show CDR1 as MNHNS and CDR2 as SASEGT. CDR3 size: 15 residues. Between the trimmed V and J ends, which lost 6 bases and 1 base, there was a span of 15 bases. The chain's CDR3 is CASSPARTLNYGYTF. DNA of the CDR3: TGTGCCAGCAGCCCCGCTCGGACTCTTAACTATGGCTACACCTTC.

With regard to this clonotype: A much bigger clone sits one base away, suggesting this may be a read error. The V gene is TRBV29-1, the J gene TRBJ2-5; D is ambiguous. Per germline, CDR1 SQVTM and CDR2 ANQGSEA. The CDR3 has 9 amino acids. The germline V and J ends were trimmed by 4 bases and 5 bases, with 2 bases remaining between them. This chain's CDR3 is CSVAETQYF. The CDR3 nucleotides are TGCAGCGTTGCCGAGACCCAGTACTTC.

This clonotype was seen repeatedly, ten times or more. This chain links TRBV29-1 with TRBJ2-3; 8 bases fit TRBD2. Germline V gene data show CDR1 as SQVTM and CDR2 as ANQGSEA. CDR3 length equals 13 residues. V trimming: 5 bases; J trimming: 3 bases; junction bases outside the gene matches: 4. This chain's CDR3 is CSVNAGGTDTQYF. The CDR3, as DNA: TGCAGCGTTAATGCGGGAGGAACAGATACGCAGTATTTT.

This clonotype appeared a few times. The CDR3 region has the DNA TGTGCCAGCAGTTCACCGGGAGCTAAAGAGACCCAGTACTTC. Encoded protein: CASSSPGAKETQYF. The chain recombines TRBV6-5 with TRBJ2-5, with TRBD2 as a possible D gene (6 bases). The CDR3 length is 14 residues. Germline values: CDR1 MNHEY, CDR2 SVGAGI. The V end lost 4 bases, the J end lost 3 bases, and 12 bases lay between the germline ends.

This clonotype was recorded a few times. This chain connects TRBV7-2 to TRBJ2-3; weak D call: TRBD2 (5 bases). Looked up from germline, CDR1 is SGHTA and CDR2 is FQGNSA. CDR3 length: 14 residues. Trimming removed 6 bases from V and 6 bases from J, with 16 bases in between. The CDR3 loop is CASREQAVWDTQYF. CDR3 coding DNA: TGTGCCAGCAGAGAGCAAGCGGTTTGGGATACGCAGTATTTT.

This clonotype was recorded many times. The gene calls are TRBV10-1 and TRBJ2-7; no clear D gene. V was shortened by 3 bases and J by 0 bases, with 9 bases between the two germline ends. Germline CDR1 and CDR2: WNHNN and SYGVQD (reference sequence). The CDR3 has 14 amino acids. The DNA for the CDR3 is TGCGCCAGCAGTGATGACGGTGGCTCCTACGAGCAGTACTTC. Translation: CASSDDGGSYEQYF.

CDR3 region: CATANRVGEQFF. The CDR3, as DNA: TGTGCCACCGCGAATCGAGTAGGTGAGCAGTTCTTC. V is TRBV24-1 and J is TRBJ2-1; D gene uncertain. Germline values: CDR1 KGHDR, CDR2 SFDVKD. The ends were cut back, 9 bases at V and 9 bases at J, with 14 bases in the middle. The CDR3 contains 12 residues.

V gene TRBV7-2 combines with J gene TRBJ2-7; 10 nucleotides agree with TRBD2. The CDR3 runs to 13 residues. The junction had 9 bases not matched to a gene; V was cut back by 11 bases and J by 5 bases. The germline V gene encodes CDR1 SGHTA and CDR2 FQGNSA. CDR3 loop: CASGASGSNEQYF. DNA for the CDR3: TGTGCCTCCGGGGCTAGCGGGAGCAACGAGCAGTACTTC.

V usage is TRBV20-1 and J usage is TRBJ2-7, with 7 bases that match TRBD2. This CDR3 has 13 amino acids. Germline trimming cut 7 bases from V and 2 bases from J; bases unmatched to any gene: 8. Germline values: CDR1 DFQATT, CDR2 SNEGSKA (reference sequence). The CDR3 sequence is CSVKMAGAYEQYF. CDR3 bases: TGCAGTGTTAAGATGGCGGGAGCCTACGAGCAGTACTTC.